The next 14 T cell receptor beta chains were all read from a single sample in a study of cytomegalovirus exposure and HLA in healthy donors. The study ran its PCR with 60 Vbeta and 13 Jbeta primers. Clones were sequenced by immunoSEQ multiplex PCR, and TCRdb holds only the in-frame ones, with some missing. The sample lists about 180,000 clones, around 80% occurring once. The specimen sequenced was PBMCs. These receptors came from a girl aged 10-17 years in good health and CMV-seropositive.

V is TRBV30 and J is TRBJ2-1; TRBD2 is a possible D gene (6 bases). Germline V gene data show CDR1 as GTSNPN and CDR2 as SVGIG (reference sequence). With 4 bases removed from V and 0 bases from J, the gap between germline ends came to 13 bases. There are 15 residues in the CDR3. Written as DNA, the CDR3 is TGTGCCTGGAATGGCAGGAGGGTCTCCTACAATGAGCAGTTCTTC. It specifies CAWNGRRVSYNEQFF.

DNA of the CDR3: TGTGCCAGCAGCTTAGTGCCGGTAGCCGATAGCTCCTACGAGCAGTACTTC. Protein: CASSLVPVADSSYEQYF. The V call is TRBV7-6, the J call TRBJ2-7; D unclear. V was cut by 1 base and J by 0 bases, with 16 bases left in between. The CDR3 runs 17 residues. Germline V gives CDR1 SGHVS, CDR2 FNYEAQ.

The chain has TRBV7-9 and TRBJ2-2, with D perhaps TRBD1 (5 bases). The germline V gene has CDR1 SEHNR and CDR2 FQNEAQ (reference sequence). This CDR3 is 13 amino acids long. The V gene lost 5 bases and the J gene lost 6 bases, with 10 bases spanning the gap. The CDR3 nucleotides are TGTGCCAGCAGCCCACAGGTAGCCGGGGAGCTGTTTTTT. Residues: CASSPQVAGELFF.

The chain combines TRBV6-5 with TRBJ1-3, with 8 bases identical to TRBD1. Germline loops: CDR1 MNHEY, CDR2 SVGAGI. The CDR3 is made up of 15 amino acids. Losses at the gene ends were 4 bases for V and 6 bases for J; bases not matched to a gene: 8. CDR3 sequence reads: CASSSTGVGANTIYF. CDR3 coding DNA: TGTGCCAGCAGTTCGACAGGGGTGGGCGCAAACACCATATATTTT.

This chain links TRBV7-9 with TRBJ2-7, with 7 bases fitting TRBD2. From germline, CDR1 is SEHNR and CDR2 FQNEAQ (reference sequence). The CDR3 is made up of 15 amino acids. V shed 3 bases and J 2 bases; nucleotides not matched to a gene: 7. CDR3 loop: CASSFGLAATYEQYF. DNA of the CDR3: TGTGCCAGCAGCTTTGGGCTAGCGGCCACCTACGAGCAGTACTTC.

The CDR3, as DNA: TGTGCCAGCAGTCTCCAGAACAATCAGCCCCAGCATTTT. It codes for CASSLQNNQPQHF. J is TRBJ1-5 and V is TRBV27, with D uncertain. With 5 bases removed from V and 3 bases from J, the gap between germline ends came to 8 bases. The CDR3 has 13 amino acids. Germline loops: CDR1 MNHEY, CDR2 SMNVEV (reference sequence).

This clone is a singleton in its sample. The V gene is TRBV5-1, the J gene TRBJ1-2, with 7 positions matching TRBD1. Looked up from germline, CDR1 is SGHRS and CDR2 is YFSETQ. This CDR3 has 14 amino acids. J gave up 4 bases and V 2 bases, and 5 bases lay outside the gene matches. DNA for the CDR3: TGCGCCAGCAGCTTATTGGACAGGTCCTATGGCTACACCTTC. It is translated as CASSLLDRSYGYTF.

The J gene is TRBJ2-1, the V gene TRBV29-1; D may be TRBD2 (5 bases). The CDR3 consists of 10 residues. Trimming removed 7 bases from V and 5 bases from J, with 6 bases in between. CDR1 and CDR2 (germline): SQVTM, ANQGSEA. The CDR3 DNA follows: TGCAGCGCGGGGAACAATGAGCAGTTCTTC. Translation: CSAGNNEQFF.

This chain links TRBV12-5 with TRBJ2-1, with 13 bases identical to TRBD2. This CDR3 region has 21 residues. Germline V CDR1 and CDR2: LGHNT, FRNRAP. With V trimmed by 1 base and J by 5 bases, 17 bases remained unmatched. In DNA form, the CDR3 reads TGTGCTAGTGGTTTGGGCCGCACCGGGACTAGCGGGAAGAAAGCTCACAATGAGCAGTTCTTC. The encoded protein is CASGLGRTGTSGKKAHNEQFF.

DNA for the CDR3: TGTGCCAGCAGCCTCGGACTAGCGGGGTACAATGAGCAGTTCTTC. Translating it yields CASSLGLAGYNEQFF. The rearrangement joins TRBV7-6 to TRBJ2-1; 12 nucleotides match TRBD2. V lost 5 bases, J lost 4 bases, and 3 bases stayed unmatched. This CDR3 is 15 amino acids long. Germline V gene data show CDR1 as SGHVS and CDR2 as FNYEAQ.

The chain joins TRBV15 to TRBJ1-4, with TRBD1 as a possible D gene (6 bases). Germline lookup yields CDR1 LNHNV and CDR2 YYDKDF (reference sequence). The CDR3 is 14 residues long. Deletions cut 5 bases from V and 8 bases from J, with 15 bases between. CDR3 residues: CATSRPGVEEKLFF. CDR3 DNA sequence: TGTGCCACCAGCCGTCCAGGGGTTGAGGAAAAACTGTTTTTT.

V usage is TRBV5-1 and J usage is TRBJ1-1, with a weak D call TRBD1 (5 bases). CDR1 and CDR2 from the germline V gene are SGHRS and YFSETQ. V gave up 3 bases and J gave up 3 bases, with 6 bases separating them. This CDR3 has 12 amino acids. CDR3 DNA: TGCGCCAGCAGCTGGGGGGACACTGAAGCTTTCTTT. It is translated as CASSWGDTEAFF. Based on the CDR3 plus reference TRBV5-1 and TRBJ1-1, the full variable domain is KAGVTQTPRYLIKTRGQQVTLSCSPISGHRSVSWYQQTPGQGLQFLFEYFSETQRNKGNFPGRFSGRQFSNSRSEMNVSTLELGDSALYLCASSWGDTEAFFGQGTRLTVV.

The chain links TRBV14 to TRBJ2-2, with D maybe TRBD1 (6 bases). The germline CDR1 and CDR2 sequences are SGHDN and FVKESK. V lost 0 bases, J lost 7 bases, and 15 bases lay in between. This CDR3 contains 16 residues. The DNA of the CDR3 is TGTGCCAGCAGCCAAGAATGGGGGACACGTATCGGGGAGCTGTTTTTT. Protein sequence: CASSQEWGTRIGELFF.

This clone was seen only a few times. The chain employs TRBV28 and TRBJ2-1, with 8 bases that match TRBD2. The J segment lost 4 bases and the V segment lost 6 bases, leaving 2 bases of the junction unmatched. The V gene's germline CDR1 is MDHEN and CDR2 SYDVKM. The CDR3 totals 13 residues. The CDR3, as DNA: TGTGCCAGCAGAACTAGCGGATACAATGAGCAGTTCTTC. Amino acid sequence: CASRTSGYNEQFF.